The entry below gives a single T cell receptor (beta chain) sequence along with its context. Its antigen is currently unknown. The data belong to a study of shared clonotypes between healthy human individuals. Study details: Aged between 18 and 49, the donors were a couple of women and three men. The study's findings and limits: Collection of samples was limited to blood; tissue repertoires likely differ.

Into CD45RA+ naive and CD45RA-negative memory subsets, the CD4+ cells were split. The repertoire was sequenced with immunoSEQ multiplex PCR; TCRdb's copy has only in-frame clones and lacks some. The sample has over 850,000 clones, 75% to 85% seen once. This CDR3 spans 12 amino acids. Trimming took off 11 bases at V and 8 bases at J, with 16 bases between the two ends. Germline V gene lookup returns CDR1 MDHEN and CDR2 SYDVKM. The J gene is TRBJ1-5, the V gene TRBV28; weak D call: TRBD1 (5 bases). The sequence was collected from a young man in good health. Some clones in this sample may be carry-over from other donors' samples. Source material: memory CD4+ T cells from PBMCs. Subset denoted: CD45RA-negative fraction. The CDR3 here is CASGGGEEPQHF. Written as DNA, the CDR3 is TGTGCCTCCGGGGGAGGGGAGGAGCCCCAGCATTTT.